This entry lists 17 T cell receptor beta chains sequenced from one sample in a study of beta chain features in type 1 diabetes. The isolated RNA, all of it, was reverse transcribed, so expressed TCRB transcripts were what got sequenced. Some clones are missing from TCRdb's copy, which holds only in-frame ones; the method was immunoSEQ multiplex PCR. Among 130,000 to 150,000 clones listed, 10% were seen once. Material for sequencing was naive CD4+ T cells from blood. Receptors were obtained from a man younger than 35 in good health.

The chain recombines TRBV4-3 with TRBJ2-2; TRBD2 might be the D (5 bases). The CDR3 runs 16 residues. The germline V and J ends were trimmed by 3 bases and 7 bases, with 18 bases remaining between them. Per the germline V gene, CDR1 is LGHNA and CDR2 is YSLEER. The DNA of the CDR3 is TGCGCCAGCAGCCAGGCCCTCACTAGGAGAGGCGGGGAGCTGTTTTTT. Protein product: CASSQALTRRGGELFF.

The chain joins TRBV7-9 to TRBJ1-6, with D perhaps matching TRBD1 (6 bases). CDR1 SEHNR and CDR2 FQNEAQ come from the germline V gene (reference sequence). With 6 bases removed from V and 13 bases from J, the gap between germline ends came to 10 bases. The CDR3 sequence is 11 residues long. The CDR3 spells CASRTQGPLHF. The CDR3, as DNA: TGTGCCAGCAGAACGCAGGGGCCCCTCCACTTT.

The chain joins TRBV19 to TRBJ1-5, with D possibly TRBD1 on 6 matching bases. Trimming pared 4 bases from V and 3 bases from J, leaving 13 bases between. This CDR3 region has 15 residues. Germline lookup yields CDR1 LNHDA and CDR2 SQIVND (reference sequence). The CDR3 is CASSRQVFFNQPQHF. In DNA form, the CDR3 reads TGTGCCAGTAGTAGACAGGTTTTTTTCAATCAGCCCCAGCATTTT.

In this sample, this clone turned up a few times. V usage is TRBV5-4 and J usage is TRBJ2-5; possible D gene TRBD2, 5 bases. V was pared by 4 bases and J by 9 bases, with 16 bases between. The CDR3 is 13 amino acids. Germline CDR1 SGHNT, CDR2 YYREEE (reference sequence). This CDR3 reads CASSASAGAAQYF. CDR3 sequence (DNA): TGTGCCAGCAGCGCCTCTGCCGGAGCGGCCCAGTACTTC.

CDR3 sequence reads: CASSLVVPSGGGEQYF. The CDR3 bases are TGCGCCAGCAGCTTGGTAGTACCTAGCGGGGGTGGCGAGCAGTACTTC. The gene calls are TRBV5-1 and TRBJ2-7; 10 bases line up with TRBD2. Per the germline V gene, CDR1 is SGHRS and CDR2 is YFSETQ. The CDR3 spans 16 residues. J gave up 6 bases and V 0 bases, and 9 bases lay outside the gene matches.

The DNA of the CDR3 is TGTGCCAGCAGTTTATCCGGGTCCCTAGCCAAAAACATTCAGTACTTC. It translates to CASSLSGSLAKNIQYF. This sequence joins TRBV28 and TRBJ2-4; D call uncertain. Trimming took 1 base from V and 0 from J, leaving 10 bases between them. The CDR3 contains 16 residues. From germline, CDR1 is MDHEN and CDR2 SYDVKM.

V is TRBV7-9 and J is TRBJ1-5, with D possibly matching TRBD1 (5 bases). Trimming cost V 9 bases and J 5 bases, with 11 bases left between them. The CDR3 sequence is 12 residues long. Germline lookup yields CDR1 SEHNR and CDR2 FQNEAQ (reference sequence). This CDR3 is CARRTRYQPQHF. In nucleotides, the CDR3 is TGTGCCAGGAGGACAAGATATCAGCCCCAGCATTTT.

This clone was observed a few times. The V call is TRBV7-9, the J call TRBJ1-2; the match to TRBD1 covers 7 bases. V lost 5 bases, J lost 8 bases, and 11 bases stayed unmatched. There are 14 residues in the CDR3. Germline loops: CDR1 SEHNR, CDR2 FQNEAQ (reference sequence). The CDR3 region has the DNA TGTGCCAGCAGCCCCGCCGAGGGGGCTTGGGGCTACACCTTC. It codes for CASSPAEGAWGYTF.

This clone has just a few counts. The V and J genes are TRBV11-3 and TRBJ2-5; D unclear. Trimming left V 2 bases short and J 5 bases short, with 9 bases between. CDR3 size: 13 residues. Germline CDR1 SGHNT, CDR2 YENEEA. CDR3 region: CASSLNDGETQYF. DNA for the CDR3: TGTGCCAGCAGCTTAAACGATGGCGAGACCCAGTACTTC. The full variable domain, with the rest looked up from reference TRBV11-3 and TRBJ2-5, is EAGVVQSPRYKIIEKKQPVAFWCNPISGHNTLYWYLQNLGQGPELLIRYENEEAVDDSQLPKDRFSAERLKGVDSTLKIQPAELGDSAVYLCASSLNDGETQYFGPGTRLLVL.

V is TRBV7-7 and J is TRBJ2-1; 7 bases align to TRBD2. Germline CDR1 and CDR2: SSHAT and FNYEAQ (reference sequence). The CDR3 loop spans 15 amino acids. The trim removed 0 bases at V and 2 bases at J, leaving 1 base unmatched. DNA for the CDR3: TGTGCCAGCAGCTTAGCGGGAGGGCCCTACAATGAGCAGTTCTTC. This gives the protein CASSLAGGPYNEQFF. The whole variable domain, remainder taken from reference TRBV7-7 and TRBJ2-1, is GAGVSQSPRYKVTKRGQDVTLRCDPISSHATLYWYQQALGQGPEFLTYFNYEAQPDKSGLPSDRFSAERPEGSISTLTIQRTEQRDSAMYRCASSLAGGPYNEQFFGPGTRLTVL.

The chain employs TRBV11-2 and TRBJ1-5; the match to TRBD1 covers 9 bases. CDR3 length equals 16 residues. Per the germline V gene, CDR1 is SGHAT and CDR2 is FQNNGV. V was clipped by 1 base and J by 0 bases; unmatched bases: 1. CDR3 protein: CASSLGDRDSNQPQHF. The CDR3 nucleotides read TGTGCCAGCAGCTTAGGGGACAGGGATAGCAATCAGCCCCAGCATTTT.

This clone was seen more than once but under ten times. The V and J genes are TRBV2 and TRBJ2-2; D is unclear. The CDR3 has 13 residues. CDR1 is SNHLY and CDR2 is FYNNEI in the germline V gene. V lost 7 bases, J lost 5 bases, and 11 bases lay in between. The DNA for the CDR3 is TGTGCCAGCACGATAGATTGGACCGGGGAGCTGTTTTTT. Its translation is CASTIDWTGELFF.

This chain links TRBV5-5 with TRBJ1-4, with 7 nucleotides matching TRBD1. This CDR3 region has 15 residues. CDR1 SGHKS and CDR2 YYEKEE come from the germline V gene (reference sequence). The junction had 6 bases not matched to a gene; V was cut back by 3 bases and J by 4 bases. CDR3 bases: TGTGCCAGCAGCTGGACCGGGACAGATAATGAAAAACTGTTTTTT. Amino acid sequence: CASSWTGTDNEKLFF.

CDR3 in amino acids: CASSLALVGGEQYF. CDR3 DNA: TGCGCCAGCAGCTTGGCCCTCGTAGGAGGCGAGCAGTACTTC. The chain employs TRBV5-1 and TRBJ2-7; TRBD2 might be the D (5 bases). Germline CDR1 reads SGHRS; CDR2 reads YFSETQ. Trimming pared 0 bases from V and 6 bases from J, leaving 13 bases between. CDR3 size: 14 residues. Variable domain in full (rest from reference TRBV5-1 and TRBJ2-7): KAGVTQTPRYLIKTRGQQVTLSCSPISGHRSVSWYQQTPGQGLQFLFEYFSETQRNKGNFPGRFSGRQFSNSRSEMNVSTLELGDSALYLCASSLALVGGEQYFGPGTRLTVT.

The rearrangement uses TRBV19 and TRBJ2-5, with 10 positions matching TRBD2. This CDR3 contains 15 residues. Germline values: CDR1 LNHDA, CDR2 SQIVND (reference sequence). The V gene end was trimmed by 2 bases and the J gene end by 5 bases; junction bases not matched to a gene: 5. CDR3 loop: CASSISGTSVETQYF. Written as DNA, the CDR3 is TGTGCCAGTAGTATATCCGGGACTAGCGTTGAGACCCAGTACTTC. The full variable domain, with the rest looked up from reference TRBV19 and TRBJ2-5, is DGGITQSPKYLFRKEGQNVTLSCEQNLNHDAMYWYRQDPGQGLRLIYYSQIVNDFQKGDIAEGYSVSREKKESFPLTVTSAQKNPTAFYLCASSISGTSVETQYFGPGTRLLVL.

This clone was picked up many times. This rearrangement joins TRBV29-1 to TRBJ2-5, with D possibly matching TRBD2 (6 bases). The germline gives CDR1 SQVTM, CDR2 ANQGSEA. The V end lost 8 bases, the J end lost 5 bases, and 12 bases lay between the germline ends. There are 11 residues in the CDR3. The CDR3 loop is CSSPRGETQYF. For the CDR3, the DNA is TGCAGCTCGCCCCGGGGGGAGACCCAGTACTTC.

This chain uses TRBV27 with TRBJ1-4, with 9 bases aligning to TRBD1. J was trimmed by 5 bases and V by 5 bases; bases with no gene match: 6. The CDR3 covers 15 residues. The V gene's germline CDR1 is MNHEY and CDR2 SMNVEV (reference sequence). The CDR3 protein is CASSGRQGGNEKLFF. The CDR3 DNA reads as TGTGCCAGCAGTGGTCGACAGGGGGGGAATGAAAAACTGTTTTTT.